The present entry profiles one T cell receptor beta chain with its context. Its cognate antigen is unknown. As for treatment: oral pan-JAK inhibitor, 5-10 mg twice daily. These data come from a study of CD8+ T cells in alopecia areata. About the research overall: Tofacitinib administration to treated patients was oral, at 5 to 10 mg twice daily. General study results and limits: Scalp samples also yield sequences from resident alphabeta T cells of normal skin. Within the top 100, expanded CD8+ clones significantly decreased with tofacitinib, as did scalp clonality. It was less clear whether patients shared TCRs than it was in mice, possibly because of HLA.

RNA extraction and reverse transcription yielded cDNA as sequencing template. Clones were sequenced by immunoSEQ multiplex PCR, and TCRdb holds only the in-frame ones, with some missing. The sample consists of 150,000 to 200,000 clones, less than 80% of them appearing once. The V and J ends lost 1 base and 6 bases respectively, with 4 bases between them. Germline values: CDR1 SGHDN, CDR2 FVKESK. This CDR3 region has 12 residues. The sample here was CD4+ T cells sorted from blood, taken at week 24, from a patient treated with tofacitinib. This chain joins TRBV14 and TRBJ1-5; D gene unclear. This receptor was identified in a human donor with alopecia areata. The CDR3 spells CASSQGLQPQHF. The CDR3 DNA follows: TGTGCCAGCAGCCAAGGTCTTCAGCCCCAGCATTTT.